The clone carrying this T cell receptor (beta chain) is categorized as medium-sized. Here immunoSEQ multiplex PCR was the method, and the copy in TCRdb shows in-frame clones only, minus some. Of tens of thousands of clones listed, approximately 80% are singletons. This sample was included in a study of blood T cell repertoires in COVID-19. This CDR3 has 13 amino acids. Germline lookup yields CDR1 MNHEY and CDR2 SVGAGI. Deletions cut 8 bases from V and 3 bases from J, with 8 bases between. Sequenced input: peripheral blood. The receptor was derived from a man between 65 and 79 years old with active or convalescent COVID-19. This chain connects TRBV6-5 to TRBJ1-6, with D possibly matching TRBD1 (6 bases). Here the CDR3 DNA reads TGTGCCAGCCAAGGGGGCTATAATTCACCCCTCCACTTT. This codes for CASQGGYNSPLHF.